This section outlines one T cell receptor beta chain sequence together with its context. The antigen remains undetermined. In germline, CDR1 is SEHNR, CDR2 FQNEAQ (reference sequence). The CDR3 consists of 17 residues. The V and J ends lost 4 bases and 4 bases, in that order; junction bases with no gene match: 6. This sample was taken from a study of PD-1 blockade in classical Hodgkin lymphoma. The study, taken as a whole, reports: Diversity in CD4+ TCRs, unlike that measured in CD8+ TCRs, had risen significantly by C4D1.

Assay: immunoSEQ multiplex PCR; the TCRdb copy retains only in-frame clones and omits some. The sample carries roughly 100,000 clones, around nine tenths recorded once. Time point specified: cycle 4 day 1 (C4D1), after more than 5 weeks of nivolumab. All patients experienced relapse after autologous stem cell transplantation, and brentuximab vedotin exposure was variable. Sequencing was performed on peripheral blood mononuclear cells (PBMCs), taken before the fourth cycle of nivolumab. This TCR was sampled from a human donor with classical Hodgkin lymphoma. The chain is built from TRBV7-9 and TRBJ2-1, with TRBD2 matching 14 bases. CDR3 in amino acids: CASSSGGTSGRYNEQFF. CDR3 bases: TGTGCCAGCAGCTCAGGTGGGACTAGCGGGAGATACAATGAGCAGTTCTTC. Supplemented by reference TRBV7-9 and TRBJ2-1, the full variable domain reads DTGVSQNPRHKITKRGQNVTFRCDPISEHNRLYWYRQTLGQGPEFLTYFQNEAQLEKSRLLSDRFSAERPKGSFSTLEIQRTEQGDSAMYLCASSSGGTSGRYNEQFFGPGTRLTVL.